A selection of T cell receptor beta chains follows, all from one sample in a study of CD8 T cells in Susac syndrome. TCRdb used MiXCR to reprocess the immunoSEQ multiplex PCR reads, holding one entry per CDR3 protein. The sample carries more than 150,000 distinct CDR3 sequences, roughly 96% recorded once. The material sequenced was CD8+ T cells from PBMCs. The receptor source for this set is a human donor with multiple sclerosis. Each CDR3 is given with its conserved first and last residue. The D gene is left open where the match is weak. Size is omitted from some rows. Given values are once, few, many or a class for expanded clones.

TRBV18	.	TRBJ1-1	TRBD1	CASSSGTGAFF	TGTGCCAGCTCCTCCGGGACAGGGGCTTTCTTT
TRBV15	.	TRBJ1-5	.	CATSRAGVGQPQHF	TGTGCCACCAGCAGAGCGGGAGTGGGCCAGCCCCAGCATTTT
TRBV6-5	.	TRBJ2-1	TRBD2	CASSYLPTSGVYNEQFF	TGTGCCAGCAGTTATCTCCCGACTAGCGGGGTCTACAATGAGCAGTTCTTC
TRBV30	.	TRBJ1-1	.	CAWSEEGAEAFF	TGTGCCTGGAGTGAGGAGGGGGCTGAAGCTTTCTTT
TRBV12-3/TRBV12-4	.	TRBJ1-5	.	CASSLARGNQPQHF	TGTGCCAGCAGTTTAGCGAGAGGCAATCAGCCCCAGCATTTT
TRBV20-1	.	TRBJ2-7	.	CSARWGHEQYF	TGCAGTGCTAGGTGGGGGCACGAGCAGTACTTC
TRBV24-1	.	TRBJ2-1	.	CATSDAPGGTNEQFF	TGTGCCACCAGTGATGCTCCCGGGGGTACCAATGAGCAGTTCTTC
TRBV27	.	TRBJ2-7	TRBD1	CASSLGQDYEQYF	TGTGCCAGCAGTTTGGGACAGGACTACGAGCAGTACTTC
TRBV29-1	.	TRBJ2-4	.	CSVEDDIQYF	TGCAGCGTTGAAGACGACATTCAGTACTTC
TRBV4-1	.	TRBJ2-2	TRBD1	CASSRDRGNTGELFF	TGCGCCAGCAGCCGGGACAGGGGAAACACCGGGGAGCTGTTTTTT
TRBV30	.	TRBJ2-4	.	CAWSGGDNGESNIQYF	TGTGCCTGGAGTGGAGGCGACAACGGCGAATCAAACATTCAGTACTTC
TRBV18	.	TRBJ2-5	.	CASSSNYRESEETQYF	TGTGCCAGCTCATCAAATTACCGGGAGTCTGAAGAGACCCAGTACTTC
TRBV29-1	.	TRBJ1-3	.	CSATGPSSGNTIYF	TGCAGCGCCACAGGACCGAGCTCTGGAAACACCATATATTTT
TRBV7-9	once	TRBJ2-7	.	CASSLSGDDEQYF	TGTGCCAGCAGCTTATCAGGTGATGACGAGCAGTACTTC
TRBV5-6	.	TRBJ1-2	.	CASSLGGFPNYGYTF	TGTGCCAGCAGCTTGGGGGGATTCCCTAACTATGGCTACACCTTC
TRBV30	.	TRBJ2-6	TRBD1	CAWGMRTGGRGANVLTF	TGTGCCTGGGGGATGAGGACAGGGGGCCGTGGGGCCAACGTCCTGACTTTC
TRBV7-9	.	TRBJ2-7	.	CASSLALGDEQYF	TGTGCCAGCAGCTTAGCGTTAGGGGACGAGCAGTACTTC
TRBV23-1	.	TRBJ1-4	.	CASSQSQTLATNEKLFF	TGCGCCAGCAGTCAGTCTCAGACACTCGCAACTAATGAAAAACTGTTTTTT
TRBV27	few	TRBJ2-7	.	CASSPLGPYEQYF	TGTGCCAGCAGTCCTCTTGGCCCCTACGAGCAGTACTTC
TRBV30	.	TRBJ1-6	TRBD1	CAWSTGVGNSPLHF	TGTGCCTGGAGTACAGGGGTTGGGAATTCACCCCTCCACTTT
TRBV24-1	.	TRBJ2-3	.	CATSDFGDTQYF	TGTGCCACCAGTGATTTTGGAGATACGCAGTATTTT
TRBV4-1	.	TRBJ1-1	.	CASSHPREMNTEAFF	TGCGCCAGCAGCCACCCCAGGGAGATGAACACTGAAGCTTTCTTT
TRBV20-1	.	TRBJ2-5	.	CSAKERGQYF	TGCAGTGCTAAGGAGAGGGGCCAGTACTTC
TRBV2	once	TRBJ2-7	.	CASSANGWGYEQYF	TGTGCCAGCAGTGCAAATGGTTGGGGGTACGAGCAGTACTTC
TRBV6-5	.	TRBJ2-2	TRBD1	CASSRQGSAGELFF	TGTGCCAGCAGTAGACAGGGTAGCGCCGGGGAGCTGTTTTTT
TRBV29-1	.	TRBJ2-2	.	CSVGSSNTGELFF	TGCAGCGTTGGCAGTTCGAACACCGGGGAGCTGTTTTTT
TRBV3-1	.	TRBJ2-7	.	CASSQSPYEQYF	TGTGCCAGCAGCCAAAGTCCCTACGAGCAGTACTTC
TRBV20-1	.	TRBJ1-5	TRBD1	CSARDPTTGSNQPQHF	TGCAGTGCTAGAGACCCAACGACAGGGTCGAATCAGCCCCAGCATTTT
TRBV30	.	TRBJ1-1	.	CAWSAGAGNTEAFF	TGTGCCTGGAGCGCCGGGGCAGGGAACACTGAAGCTTTCTTT
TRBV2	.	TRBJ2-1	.	CASRAGHLNEQFF	TGTGCCAGCAGGGCCGGACATCTCAATGAGCAGTTCTTC
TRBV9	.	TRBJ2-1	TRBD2	CASSVPSGGDYNEQFF	TGTGCCAGCAGCGTCCCCAGCGGGGGGGATTACAATGAGCAGTTCTTC
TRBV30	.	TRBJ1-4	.	CAWRPGQANEKLFF	TGTGCCTGGAGGCCAGGTCAAGCTAATGAAAAACTGTTTTTT
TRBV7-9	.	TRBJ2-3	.	CASSDRDGFTDTQYF	TGTGCCAGCAGCGACCGGGACGGCTTCACAGATACGCAGTATTTT
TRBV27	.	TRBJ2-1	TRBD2	CASRASGGPHNEQFF	TGTGCCAGCAGGGCTAGCGGGGGGCCCCACAATGAGCAGTTCTTC
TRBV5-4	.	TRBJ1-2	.	CASSPWGPTNCTF	TGTGCCAGCAGCCCGTGGGGCCCTACCAATTGCACCTTC
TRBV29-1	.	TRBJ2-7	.	CSVQGLQGSGYEQYF	TGCAGCGTTCAGGGACTACAGGGAAGCGGCTACGAGCAGTACTTC
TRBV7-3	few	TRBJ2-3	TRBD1	CASSLGQGRDTQYF	TGTGCCAGCAGCTTAGGACAGGGTAGAGATACGCAGTATTTT
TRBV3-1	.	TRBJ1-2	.	CASSPRTANYGYTF	TGTGCCAGCAGCCCGCGGACAGCTAACTATGGCTACACCTTC
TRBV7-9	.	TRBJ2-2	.	CASSLVRGRTGELFF	TGTGCCAGCAGCTTAGTGCGGGGTCGCACCGGGGAGCTGTTTTTT
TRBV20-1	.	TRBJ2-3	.	CSARPGWTDTQYF	TGCAGTGCTAGGCCGGGATGGACAGATACGCAGTATTTT
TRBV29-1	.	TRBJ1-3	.	CSVGLNSGNTIYF	TGCAGCGTTGGACTGAACTCTGGAAACACCATATATTTT
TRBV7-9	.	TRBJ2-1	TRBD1	CASSLAGGGWFF	TGTGCCAGCAGCTTAGCAGGGGGCGGATGGTTCTTC
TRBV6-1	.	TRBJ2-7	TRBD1	CASSESGQGSHEQYF	TGTGCCAGCAGTGAATCGGGACAGGGGTCCCACGAGCAGTACTTC
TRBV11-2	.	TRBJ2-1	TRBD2	CASTESGGARNEQFF	TGTGCCAGCACGGAAAGCGGGGGGGCCAGAAATGAGCAGTTCTTC